This T cell receptor beta chain was profiled in a study of blood T cell repertoires in COVID-19. The overall study: PBMCs, B-cell-depleted T cells, or T cells provided the cDNA or gDNA that made up the material.

Individuals drawn from some 25 US areas were roughly 18 to 100 years old. Clinical history reported by participants formed the basis on which cohorts were assigned. This CDR3 spans 15 amino acids. Trimming cost V 2 bases and J 1 base; bases outside gene matches: 4. Germline loops: CDR1 LNHDA, CDR2 SQIVND (reference sequence). Data came from immunoSEQ multiplex PCR; TCRdb stores just in-frame clones and leaves some out. Among about 130,000 clones listed, roughly four fifths were seen once. The clonotype originates from a man aged 25 to 45 who had recovered from COVID-19. Sequencing was done on a sample of PBMCs or T cells enriched from blood (not recorded which). The V and J genes are TRBV19 and TRBJ1-2, with TRBD1 identical over 7 bases. CDR3 bases: TGTGCCAGTAGTATACAGGGGGAAGGTAACTATGGCTACACCTTC. It yields the protein CASSIQGEGNYGYTF.